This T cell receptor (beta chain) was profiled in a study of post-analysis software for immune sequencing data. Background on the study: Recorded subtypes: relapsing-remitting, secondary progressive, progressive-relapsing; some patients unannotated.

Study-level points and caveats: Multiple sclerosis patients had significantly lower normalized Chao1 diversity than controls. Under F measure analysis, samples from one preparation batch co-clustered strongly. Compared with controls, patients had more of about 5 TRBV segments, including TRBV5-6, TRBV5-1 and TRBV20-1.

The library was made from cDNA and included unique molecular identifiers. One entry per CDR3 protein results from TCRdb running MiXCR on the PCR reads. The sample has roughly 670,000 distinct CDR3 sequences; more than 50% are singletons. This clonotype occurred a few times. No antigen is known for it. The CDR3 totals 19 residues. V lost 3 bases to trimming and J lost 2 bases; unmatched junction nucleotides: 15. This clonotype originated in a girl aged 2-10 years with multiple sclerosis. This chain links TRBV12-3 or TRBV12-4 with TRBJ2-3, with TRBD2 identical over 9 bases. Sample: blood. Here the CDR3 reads CASSFGSGGSILPTDTQYF. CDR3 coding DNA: TGTGCCAGCAGTTTTGGTAGCGGGGGATCCATTCTCCCCACAGATACGCAGTATTTT.